This passage covers 2 T cell receptor beta chains from one sample sequenced in a study of blood T cell repertoires in COVID-19. Only in-frame clones appear in the TCRdb table, and some are missing; sequencing was by immunoSEQ multiplex PCR. The data hold 180,000 or so clones, with around 85% observed a single time. The sequenced material came from peripheral blood. All receptors derive from a man between 50 and 59 years old who had recovered from COVID-19.

V gene TRBV5-1 combines with J gene TRBJ1-2; D is ambiguous. Germline assignment: CDR1 SGHRS and CDR2 YFSETQ. The CDR3 covers 16 residues. V dropped 7 bases and J dropped 0 bases, with 19 bases sitting between them. The CDR3 protein is CASSVETGSTNYGYTF. The CDR3 coding sequence is TGCGCCAGCTCAGTAGAAACGGGGTCCACTAACTATGGCTACACCTTC.

The V call is TRBV7-6, the J call TRBJ1-4; D is undetermined. The CDR3 runs to 16 residues. Trimming stripped 4 bases from V and 0 bases from J, with 12 bases between. Looked up from germline, CDR1 is SGHVS and CDR2 is FNYEAQ. The CDR3 here is CASSSSFSATNEKLFF. DNA of the CDR3: TGTGCCAGCAGCTCTTCATTCTCGGCAACTAATGAAAAACTGTTTTTT.